Listed below are T cell receptor beta chains from one sample, sequenced in a study of blood T cell repertoires in COVID-19. Profiling relied on immunoSEQ multiplex PCR, and the TCRdb table lists in-frame clones only, not all of them. In the table there are hundreds of thousands of clones, approximately 92% of which are singletons. Material for sequencing was PBMCs or T cells enriched from blood (not recorded which). The receptors come from a young man who had recovered from COVID-19. The CDR3 runs from the conserved cysteine through the conserved F or W. A D gene is named only where the DNA matches it firmly. Expanded clones get a size class; other rows say once, few or many, or leave the size out.

TRBV7-9	few	TRBJ2-5	TRBD1	TGTGCCAGCAGCTCCGGACAGGGGCCATGGGAGACCCAGTACTTC	CASSSGQGPWETQYF
TRBV7-2	once	TRBJ2-3	-	TGTGCCAGCAGCTTATCCGGGAATGGCCTGGGTGATACGCAGTATTTT	CASSLSGNGLGDTQYF
TRBV7-3	-	TRBJ1-3	-	TGTGCCAGCAGCCCAGACGGGAGCTCTGGAAACACCATATATTTT	CASSPDGSSGNTIYF
TRBV6-2/TRBV6-3	-	TRBJ2-2	TRBD2	TGTGCCAGTAGTTATCGGCTAGCGGTAGCAGGCGGGGAGCTGTTTTTT	CASSYRLAVAGGELFF
TRBV15	-	TRBJ2-7	TRBD2	TGTGCCACCAGCAAAGGAGGGACTAACTACGAGCAGTACTTC	CATSKGGTNYEQYF
TRBV27	-	TRBJ2-7	-	TGTGCCAGCAGTTTAGGTTTGGGCAGGGACGAGCAGTACTTC	CASSLGLGRDEQYF
TRBV5-1	once	TRBJ2-3	TRBD2	TGCGCCAGCAGCCCCGCGGGGGTTCGCACAGATACGCAGTATTTT	CASSPAGVRTDTQYF
TRBV6-1	-	TRBJ1-6	TRBD1	TGTGCCAGCAGTGAACTGGACAGGGCATATTCACCCCTCCACTTT	CASSELDRAYSPLHF
TRBV7-2	-	TRBJ2-5	TRBD1	TGTGCCAGCAGCTCCTACCTCCTGACAGGGGGCGAAGAGACCCAGTACTTC	CASSSYLLTGGEETQYF
TRBV12-3/TRBV12-4	-	TRBJ2-5	TRBD1	TGTGCCAGCAGTTTATACAGGGGAGAGACCCAGTACTTC	CASSLYRGETQYF
TRBV7-8	-	TRBJ1-4	-	TGTGCCAGCAGCCTGCGAAGGACAGACTCCAATGAAAAACTGTTTTTT	CASSLRRTDSNEKLFF
TRBV5-5	-	TRBJ2-3	-	TGTGCCAGCAGCACGGTGGAGGAGCCAGATACGCAGTATTTT	CASSTVEEPDTQYF
TRBV5-1	once	TRBJ2-4	TRBD2	TGCGCCAGCAGCCTGGGACTAGCGGGAGACATTCAGTACTTC	CASSLGLAGDIQYF
TRBV7-9	-	TRBJ1-2	-	TGTGCCAGCAGCCCGGACAGCTTAGGAATCCGACTATTTCCTGGCTACACCTTC	CASSPDSLGIRLFPGYTF
TRBV9	-	TRBJ1-3	-	TGTGCCAGCAGCGTAGAGGCGGCCCGCTCTGGAAACACCATATATTTT	CASSVEAARSGNTIYF
TRBV15	-	TRBJ2-2	TRBD2	TGTGCCACCAGCAGAGGGGTTCAATTAGCGGGGGGAGACACCGGGGAGCTGTTTTTT	CATSRGVQLAGGDTGELFF
TRBV5-6	-	TRBJ1-5	-	TGTGCCAGCAGCTTGGCGGGCAGGGGAAGCAATCAGCCCCAGCATTTT	CASSLAGRGSNQPQHF
TRBV7-9	-	TRBJ1-4	-	TGTGCCAGCAGCTCACTTAGGGTGACAGAGGAGGAAAAACTGTTTTTT	CASSSLRVTEEEKLFF
TRBV9	-	TRBJ2-1	TRBD1	TGTGCCAGCAGCGGACCAGGGGGTGAGCAGTTCTTC	CASSGPGGEQFF
TRBV12-3/TRBV12-4	-	TRBJ1-5	-	TGTGCCAGCAGTTCAGGGCTTGATCAGCCCCAGCATTTT	CASSSGLDQPQHF
TRBV15	-	TRBJ1-2	TRBD1	TGTGCCACCAGCACCAGGTTAACAGGGGATGGCTACACCTTC	CATSTRLTGDGYTF